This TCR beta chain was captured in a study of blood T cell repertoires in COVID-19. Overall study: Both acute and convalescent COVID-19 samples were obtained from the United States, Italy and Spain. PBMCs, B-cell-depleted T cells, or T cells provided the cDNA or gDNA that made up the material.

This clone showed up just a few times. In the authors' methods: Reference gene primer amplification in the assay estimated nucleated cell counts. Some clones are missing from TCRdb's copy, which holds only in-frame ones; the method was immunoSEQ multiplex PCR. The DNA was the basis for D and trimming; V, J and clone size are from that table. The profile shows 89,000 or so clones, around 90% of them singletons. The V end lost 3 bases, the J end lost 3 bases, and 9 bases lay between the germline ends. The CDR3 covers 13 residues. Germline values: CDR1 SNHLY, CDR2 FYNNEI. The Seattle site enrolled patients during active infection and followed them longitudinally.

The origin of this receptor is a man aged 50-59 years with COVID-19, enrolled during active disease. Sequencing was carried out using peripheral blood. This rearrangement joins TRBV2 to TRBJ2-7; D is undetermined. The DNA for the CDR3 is TGTGCCAGCAGTGATCAGGTCAACTACGAGCAGTACTTC. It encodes CASSDQVNYEQYF.